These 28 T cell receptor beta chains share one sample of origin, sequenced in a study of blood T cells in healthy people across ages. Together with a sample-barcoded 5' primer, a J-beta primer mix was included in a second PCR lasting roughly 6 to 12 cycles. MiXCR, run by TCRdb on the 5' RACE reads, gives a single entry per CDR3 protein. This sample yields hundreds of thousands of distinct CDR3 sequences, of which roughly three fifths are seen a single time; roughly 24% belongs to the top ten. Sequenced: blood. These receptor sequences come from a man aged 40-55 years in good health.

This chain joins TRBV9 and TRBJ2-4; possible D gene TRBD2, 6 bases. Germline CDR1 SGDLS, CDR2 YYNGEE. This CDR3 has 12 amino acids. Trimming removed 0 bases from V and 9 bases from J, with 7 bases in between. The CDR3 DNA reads TGTGCCAGCAGCGTAGAGGAGGGCATTCAGTACTTC. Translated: CASSVEEGIQYF.

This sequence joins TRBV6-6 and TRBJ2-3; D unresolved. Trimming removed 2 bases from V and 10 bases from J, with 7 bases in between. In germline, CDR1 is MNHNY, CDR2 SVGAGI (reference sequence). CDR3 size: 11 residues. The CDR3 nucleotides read TGTGCCAGCAGTTACGGGGAAGCGCAGTATTTT. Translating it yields CASSYGEAQYF.

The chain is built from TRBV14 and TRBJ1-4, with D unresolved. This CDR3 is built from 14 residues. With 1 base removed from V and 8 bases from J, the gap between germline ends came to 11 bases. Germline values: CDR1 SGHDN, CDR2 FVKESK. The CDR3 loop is CASSQGTLSEKLFF. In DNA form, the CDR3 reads TGTGCCAGCAGCCAAGGGACCCTTTCGGAAAAACTGTTTTTT. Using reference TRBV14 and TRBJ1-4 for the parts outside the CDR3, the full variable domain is EAGVTQFPSHSVIEKGQTVTLRCDPISGHDNLYWYRRVMGKEIKFLLHFVKESKQDESGMPNNRFLAERTGGTYSTLKVQPAELEDSGVYFCASSQGTLSEKLFFGSGTQLSVL.

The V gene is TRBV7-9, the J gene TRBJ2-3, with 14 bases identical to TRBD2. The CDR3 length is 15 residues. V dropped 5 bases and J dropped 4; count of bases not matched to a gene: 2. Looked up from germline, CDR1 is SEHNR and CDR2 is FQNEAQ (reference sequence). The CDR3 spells CASSRLAGGADTQYF. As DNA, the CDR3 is TGTGCCAGCAGCCGACTAGCGGGAGGGGCAGATACGCAGTATTTT.

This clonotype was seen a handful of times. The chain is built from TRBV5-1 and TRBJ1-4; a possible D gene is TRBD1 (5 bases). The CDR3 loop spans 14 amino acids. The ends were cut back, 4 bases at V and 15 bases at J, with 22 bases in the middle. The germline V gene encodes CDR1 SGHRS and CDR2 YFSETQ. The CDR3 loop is CASSRDLNGERVFF. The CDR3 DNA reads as TGCGCCAGCAGCCGGGACCTGAATGGGGAAAGGGTGTTTTTT.

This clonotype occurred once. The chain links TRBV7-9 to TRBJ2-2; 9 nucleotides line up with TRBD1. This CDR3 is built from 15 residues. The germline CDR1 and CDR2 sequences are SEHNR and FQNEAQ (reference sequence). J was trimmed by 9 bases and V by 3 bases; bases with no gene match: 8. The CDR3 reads CASSFGTGTGRELFF. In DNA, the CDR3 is TGTGCCAGCAGCTTCGGGACAGGGACAGGCCGGGAGCTGTTTTTT.

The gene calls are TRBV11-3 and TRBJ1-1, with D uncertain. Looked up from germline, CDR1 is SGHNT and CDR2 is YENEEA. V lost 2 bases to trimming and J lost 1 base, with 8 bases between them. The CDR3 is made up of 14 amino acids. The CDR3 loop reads CASSLTRSNTEAFF. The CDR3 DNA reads TGTGCCAGCAGCTTAACCCGGTCGAACACTGAAGCTTTCTTT.

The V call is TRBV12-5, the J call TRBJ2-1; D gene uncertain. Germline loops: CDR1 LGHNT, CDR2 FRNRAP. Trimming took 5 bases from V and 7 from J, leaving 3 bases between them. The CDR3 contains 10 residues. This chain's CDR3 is CASGGNEQFF. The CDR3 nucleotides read TGTGCTAGTGGTGGTAATGAGCAGTTCTTC.

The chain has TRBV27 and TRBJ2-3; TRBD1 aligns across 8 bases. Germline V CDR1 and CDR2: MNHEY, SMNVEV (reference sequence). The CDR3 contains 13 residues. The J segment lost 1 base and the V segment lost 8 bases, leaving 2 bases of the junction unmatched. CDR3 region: CASGRGRTDTQYF. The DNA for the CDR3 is TGTGCCAGCGGCAGGGGGCGCACAGATACGCAGTATTTT.

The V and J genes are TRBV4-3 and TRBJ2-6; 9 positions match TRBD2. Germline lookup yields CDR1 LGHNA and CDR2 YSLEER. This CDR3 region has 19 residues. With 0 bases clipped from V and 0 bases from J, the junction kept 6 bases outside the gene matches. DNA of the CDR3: TGCGCCAGCAGCCAAGATCGTCTAGCGGGGACCTCTGGGGCCAACGTCCTGACTTTC. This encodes CASSQDRLAGTSGANVLTF.

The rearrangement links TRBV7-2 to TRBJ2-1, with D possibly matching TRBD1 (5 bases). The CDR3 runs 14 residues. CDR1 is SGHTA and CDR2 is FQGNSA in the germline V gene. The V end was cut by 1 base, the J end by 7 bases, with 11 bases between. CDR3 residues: CASSLGGGANEQFF. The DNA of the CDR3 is TGTGCCAGCAGCTTAGGAGGTGGGGCTAATGAGCAGTTCTTC.

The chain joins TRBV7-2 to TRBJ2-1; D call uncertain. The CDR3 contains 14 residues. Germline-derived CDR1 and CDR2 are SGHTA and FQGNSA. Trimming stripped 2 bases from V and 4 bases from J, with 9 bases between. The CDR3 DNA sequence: TGTGCCAGCAGCTTAATGGTTGATTACAATGAGCAGTTCTTC. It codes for CASSLMVDYNEQFF.

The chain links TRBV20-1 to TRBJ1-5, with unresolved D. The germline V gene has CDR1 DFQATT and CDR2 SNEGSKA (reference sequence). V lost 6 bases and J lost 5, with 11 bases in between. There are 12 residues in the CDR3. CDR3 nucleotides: TGCAGTGCCGAACGTAGGGATCAGCCCCAGCATTTT. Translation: CSAERRDQPQHF.

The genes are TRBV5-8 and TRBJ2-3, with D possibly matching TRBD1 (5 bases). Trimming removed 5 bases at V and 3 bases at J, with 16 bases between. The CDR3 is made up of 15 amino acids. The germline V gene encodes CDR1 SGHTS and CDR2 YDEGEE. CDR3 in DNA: TGTGCCAGCAGAAAAAGGCAGGGCGGTACAGATACGCAGTATTTT. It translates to CASRKRQGGTDTQYF.

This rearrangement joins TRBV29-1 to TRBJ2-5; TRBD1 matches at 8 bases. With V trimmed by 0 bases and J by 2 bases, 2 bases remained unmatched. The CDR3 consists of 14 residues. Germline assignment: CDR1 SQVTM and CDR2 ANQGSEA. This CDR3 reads CSVEEDRGQETQYF. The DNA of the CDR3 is TGCAGCGTTGAAGAAGACAGGGGACAAGAGACCCAGTACTTC. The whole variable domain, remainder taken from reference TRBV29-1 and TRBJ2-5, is SAVISQKPSRDICQRGTSLTIQCQVDSQVTMMFWYRQQPGQSLTLIATANQGSEATYESGFVIDKFPISRPNLTFSTLTVSNMSPEDSSIYLCSVEEDRGQETQYFGPGTRLLVL.

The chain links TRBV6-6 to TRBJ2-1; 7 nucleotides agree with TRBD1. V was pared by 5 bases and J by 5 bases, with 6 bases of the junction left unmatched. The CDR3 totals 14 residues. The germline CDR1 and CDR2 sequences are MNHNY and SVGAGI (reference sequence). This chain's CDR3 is CASSLWDRNNEQFF. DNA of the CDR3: TGTGCCAGCAGTCTTTGGGACAGAAACAATGAGCAGTTCTTC.

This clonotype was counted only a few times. The CDR3 bases are TGCAGTGCTAGAGCACTCCGGGGGGAAGCCTCCTACGAGCAGTACTTC. Protein sequence: CSARALRGEASYEQYF. This chain joins TRBV20-1 and TRBJ2-7; 7 nucleotides line up with TRBD2. The ends lost 1 base at V and 0 bases at J; junction bases unmatched: 9. The CDR3 sequence is 16 residues long. Per the germline V gene, CDR1 is DFQATT and CDR2 is SNEGSKA (reference sequence).

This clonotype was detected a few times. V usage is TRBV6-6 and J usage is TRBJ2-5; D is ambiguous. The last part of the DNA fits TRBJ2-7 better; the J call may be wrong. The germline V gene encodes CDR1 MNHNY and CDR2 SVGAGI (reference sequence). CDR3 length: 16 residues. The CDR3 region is CASSAEFPPALYEQYF. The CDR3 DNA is TGTGCCAGCAGTGCGGAATTTCCCCCTGCCCTCTACGAGCAGTACTTC.

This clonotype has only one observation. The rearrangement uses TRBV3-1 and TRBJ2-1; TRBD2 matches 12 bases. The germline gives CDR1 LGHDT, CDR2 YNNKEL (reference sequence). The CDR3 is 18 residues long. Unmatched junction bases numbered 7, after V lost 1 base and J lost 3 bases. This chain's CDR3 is CASSQGTSGIGVYNEQFF. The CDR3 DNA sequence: TGTGCCAGCAGCCAAGGGACTAGCGGGATCGGGGTCTACAATGAGCAGTTCTTC.

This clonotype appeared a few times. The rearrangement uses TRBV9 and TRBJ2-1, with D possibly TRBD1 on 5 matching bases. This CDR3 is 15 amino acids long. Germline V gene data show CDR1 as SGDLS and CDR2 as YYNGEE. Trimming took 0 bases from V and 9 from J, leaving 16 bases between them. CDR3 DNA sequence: TGTGCCAGCAGCGTAGGTGCGGACATCATCAGTGAGCAGTTCTTC. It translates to CASSVGADIISEQFF.

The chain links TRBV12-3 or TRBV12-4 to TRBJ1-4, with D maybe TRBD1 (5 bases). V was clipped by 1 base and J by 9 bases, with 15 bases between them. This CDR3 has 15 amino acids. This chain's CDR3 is CASSLDIGRGQKLFF. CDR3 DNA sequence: TGTGCCAGCAGTTTAGACATTGGGCGGGGACAAAAACTGTTTTTT.

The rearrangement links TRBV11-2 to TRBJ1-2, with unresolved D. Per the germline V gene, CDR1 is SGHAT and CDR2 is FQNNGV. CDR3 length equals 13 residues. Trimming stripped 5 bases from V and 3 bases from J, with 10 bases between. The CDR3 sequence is CASSPNGDYGYTF. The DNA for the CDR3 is TGTGCCAGCAGCCCAAACGGGGACTATGGCTACACCTTC.

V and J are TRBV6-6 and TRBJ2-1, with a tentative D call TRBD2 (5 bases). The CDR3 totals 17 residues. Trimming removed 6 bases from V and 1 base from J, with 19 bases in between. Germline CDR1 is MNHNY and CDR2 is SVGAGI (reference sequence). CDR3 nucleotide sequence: TGTGCCAGCAGAACGACGATCAGCAGCGGTTCCTACAATGAGCAGTTCTTC. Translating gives CASRTTISSGSYNEQFF.

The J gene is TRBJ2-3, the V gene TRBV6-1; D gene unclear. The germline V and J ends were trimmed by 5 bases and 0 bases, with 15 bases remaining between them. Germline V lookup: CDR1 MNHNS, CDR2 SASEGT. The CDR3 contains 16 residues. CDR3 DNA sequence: TGTGCCAGCAGTCCGAGCTTGGTTGTTAGCACAGATACGCAGTATTTT. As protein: CASSPSLVVSTDTQYF.

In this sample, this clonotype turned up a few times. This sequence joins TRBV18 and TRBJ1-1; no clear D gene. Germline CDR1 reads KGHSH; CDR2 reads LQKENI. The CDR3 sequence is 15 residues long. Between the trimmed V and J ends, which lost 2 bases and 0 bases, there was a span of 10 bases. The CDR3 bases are TGTGCCAGCTCACCAGGATTCCCGGTGAACACTGAAGCTTTCTTT. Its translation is CASSPGFPVNTEAFF.

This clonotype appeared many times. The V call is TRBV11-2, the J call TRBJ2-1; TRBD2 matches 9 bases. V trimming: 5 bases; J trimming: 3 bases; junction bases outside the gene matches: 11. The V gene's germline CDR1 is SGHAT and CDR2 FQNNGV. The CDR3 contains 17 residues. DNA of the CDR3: TGTGCCAGCAGCCCCACCCTAGCTAGCGGGAACTACAATGAGCAGTTCTTC. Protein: CASSPTLASGNYNEQFF.

The CDR3 region is CASTGHVNYEQYF. The CDR3, as DNA: TGTGCCAGCACTGGGCACGTGAACTACGAGCAGTACTTC. The genes are TRBV28 and TRBJ2-7, with D unclear. Trimming took 7 bases from V and 3 from J, leaving 13 bases between them. CDR3 length equals 13 residues. Germline assignment: CDR1 MDHEN and CDR2 SYDVKM.

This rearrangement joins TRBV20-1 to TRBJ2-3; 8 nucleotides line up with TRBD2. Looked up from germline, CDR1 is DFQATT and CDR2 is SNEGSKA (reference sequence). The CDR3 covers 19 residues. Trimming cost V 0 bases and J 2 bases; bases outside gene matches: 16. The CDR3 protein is CSARDLRGFRGGTTDTQYF. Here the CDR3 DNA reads TGCAGTGCTAGAGATCTCCGTGGTTTTCGGGGGGGGACCACAGATACGCAGTATTTT.